This TCR beta chain derives from a study of cytomegalovirus exposure and HLA in healthy donors. Researchers ran the PCR with 60 Vbeta and 13 Jbeta primers. Profiling relied on immunoSEQ multiplex PCR, and the TCRdb table lists in-frame clones only, not all of them. The sample holds hundreds of thousands of clones, about four fifths seen once. Notes on the study in general: The likely origin of a cluster of highly shared sequence variants was a sequencing artifact.

Concerning this clone itself: The antigen is unknown.

CDR3 size: 12 residues. Germline lookup yields CDR1 SEHNR and CDR2 FQNEAQ (reference sequence). The sample taken for sequencing was PBMCs. This sequence was found in a man in his forties in good health and CMV-seropositive. The rearrangement links TRBV7-9 to TRBJ1-1; D remains unclear. The CDR3 reads CAGGRLNTEAFF. CDR3 coding DNA: TGTGCGGGTGGGAGGTTGAACACTGAAGCTTTCTTT.